Listed here is a single T cell receptor beta chain. What it binds is unknown. Every sample had roughly 100,000 of its TCR templates assayed. Profiled with immunoSEQ multiplex PCR; TCRdb holds only in-frame clones, not every one. The profile covers about 100,000 clones, with less than 95% appearing a single time and around 0.6% taken by the ten largest. The data were taken from a study of siplizumab effects on memory and regulatory T cells. The germline V gene has CDR1 SGHAT and CDR2 FQDESV (reference sequence). The CDR3 sequence is 16 residues long. The trim removed 5 bases at V and 7 bases at J, leaving 10 bases unmatched. The study, taken as a whole, reports: Treg origin accounted for an average of approximately 70% of mappable alloreactive CD4+ clones with siplizumab and about 30% in controls. Naive T cells, seemingly more diverse than memory cells, seemed major alloresponse contributors.

Sequencing was done on a sample of Tregs sorted from blood. The rearrangement uses TRBV11-1 and TRBJ1-4; 10 nucleotides agree with TRBD1. This clonotype was sampled from a human donor in good health. CDR3: CASSRSAGTGVEKLFF. CDR3 nucleotides: TGTGCCAGCAGCCGCTCGGCCGGGACAGGGGTTGAAAAACTGTTTTTT. Filled out from reference TRBV11-1 and TRBJ1-4, the complete variable domain reads EAEVAQSPRYKITEKSQAVAFWCDPISGHATLYWYRQILGQGPELLVQFQDESVVDDSQLPKDRFSAERLKGVDSTLKIQPAELGDSAMYLCASSRSAGTGVEKLFFGSGTQLSVL.